The clone carrying this T cell receptor beta chain was detected only a few times. Ages ranged from about 18 to 89 years, with residence in fewer than 25 US areas. Each recovered donor of Cohort 3 presented with two negative PCRs, clearance, or symptom resolution. Assay used: immunoSEQ multiplex PCR; TCRdb lists only in-frame clones, some missing. Among some 270,000 clones, about nine tenths were seen once, and the ten largest hold more than 1.5%. This specimen belongs to a study of blood T cell repertoires in COVID-19. Study overall: T cells, B-cell-depleted T cells, or PBMCs provided the cDNA or gDNA that served as material.

Germline CDR1 reads MDHEN; CDR2 reads SYDVKM. V lost 8 bases to trimming and J lost 4 bases; unmatched junction nucleotides: 5. The CDR3 loop spans 13 amino acids. This sequence was found in a woman aged 60-75 years who had recovered from COVID-19. The gene calls are TRBV28 and TRBJ2-3, with 8 bases matching TRBD2. The specimen was PBMCs or T cells enriched from blood (not recorded which). The CDR3: CASRGGNPDTQYF. The CDR3 DNA follows: TGTGCCAGCCGCGGGGGGAACCCAGATACGCAGTATTTT.